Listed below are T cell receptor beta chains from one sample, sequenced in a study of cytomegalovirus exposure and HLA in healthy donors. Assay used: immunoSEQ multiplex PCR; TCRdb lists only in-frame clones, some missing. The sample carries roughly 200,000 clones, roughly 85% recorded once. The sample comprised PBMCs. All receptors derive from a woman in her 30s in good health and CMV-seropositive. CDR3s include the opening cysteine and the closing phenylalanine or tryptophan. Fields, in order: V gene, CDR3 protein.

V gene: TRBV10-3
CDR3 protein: CAISEGQGGGTEAFF

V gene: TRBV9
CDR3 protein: CASSAGQGNTEAFF

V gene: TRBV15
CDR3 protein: CATSRRRGDTQYF

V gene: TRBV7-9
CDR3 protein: CASSSGTGGLSNQPQHF

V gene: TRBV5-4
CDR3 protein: CASSLPWAPYEQYF

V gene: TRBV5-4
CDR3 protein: CASSFNSNYGYTF

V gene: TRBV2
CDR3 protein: CASSGLTGGSEKLFF

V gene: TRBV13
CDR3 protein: CASSLGASGRPRQFF

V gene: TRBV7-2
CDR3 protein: CASRGGGGSSYNSPLHF

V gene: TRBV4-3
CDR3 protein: CASSPGGGADEAFF

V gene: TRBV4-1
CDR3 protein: CASRAGSTGELFF

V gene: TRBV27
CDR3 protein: CASRENVGTRGYTF

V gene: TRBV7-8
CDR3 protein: CASSLGTGGWGYTF

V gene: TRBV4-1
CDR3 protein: CASSQPGTVSYNEQFF

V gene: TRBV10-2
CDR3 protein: CASSGWAGVGYEQYF

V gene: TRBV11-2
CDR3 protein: CASSINRGVSYNEQFF

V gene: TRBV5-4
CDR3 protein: CASSPRTGTGNTIYF

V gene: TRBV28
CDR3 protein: CASSFSLGLGNQPQHF

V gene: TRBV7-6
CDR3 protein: CASSLGAQGHEQYF

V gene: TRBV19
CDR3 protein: CASSKTDTYEQYF

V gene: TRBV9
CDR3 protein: CASSVGRGGRNEQFF

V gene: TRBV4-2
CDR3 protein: CASSQDGTSGDTQYF

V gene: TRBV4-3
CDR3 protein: CASSQDPRGTTEAFF

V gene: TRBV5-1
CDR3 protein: CASSLAGLQDTQYF

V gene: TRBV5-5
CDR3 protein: CASSAASGQVSYEQYF

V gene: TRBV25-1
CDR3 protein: CASSGRGRTEAFF

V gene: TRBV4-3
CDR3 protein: CASSSFRAALQETQYF

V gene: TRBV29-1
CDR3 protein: CSVEAALLTAQLHF

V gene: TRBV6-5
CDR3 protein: CASSPIGAGGYTF

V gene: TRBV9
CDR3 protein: CASSGTANIQYF

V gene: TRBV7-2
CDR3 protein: CASSPTSSGGFSYNEQFF

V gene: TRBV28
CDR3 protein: CASSPPRRGDTEAFF

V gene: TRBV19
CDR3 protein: CASTQSTANTEAFF

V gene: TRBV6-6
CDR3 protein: CASTPADGITDTQYF

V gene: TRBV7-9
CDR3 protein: CASSPSGAYEQYF

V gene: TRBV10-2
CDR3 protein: CASNAQREDIQYF

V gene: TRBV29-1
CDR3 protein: CSVEDPVGNYEQYF

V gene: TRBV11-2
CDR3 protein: CASSPLRGSAQYF

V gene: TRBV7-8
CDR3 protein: CASSHQEGAPPGELFF

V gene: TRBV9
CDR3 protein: CASSVGTGGYYGYTF

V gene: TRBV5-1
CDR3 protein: CASSPTGQVGYTF

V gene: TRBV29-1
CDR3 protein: CSVAGQANWDTQYF

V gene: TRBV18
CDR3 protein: CASSRSGSFAYGYTF

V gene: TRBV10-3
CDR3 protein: CAITRTGGYDTEAFF

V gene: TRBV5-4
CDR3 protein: CASSFNPTGNYGYTF

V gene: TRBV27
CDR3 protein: CASSLEPYSTDTQYF